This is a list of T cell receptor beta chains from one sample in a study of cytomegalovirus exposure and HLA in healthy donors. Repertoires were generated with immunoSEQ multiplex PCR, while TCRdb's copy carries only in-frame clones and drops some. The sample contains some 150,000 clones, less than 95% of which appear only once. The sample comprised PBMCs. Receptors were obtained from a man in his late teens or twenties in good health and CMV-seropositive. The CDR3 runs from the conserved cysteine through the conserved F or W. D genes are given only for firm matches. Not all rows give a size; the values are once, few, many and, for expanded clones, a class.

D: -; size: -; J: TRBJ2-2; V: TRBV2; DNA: TGTGCCAGCAGTGATGGGGGGGCCACCGGGGAGCTGTTTTTT; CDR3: CASSDGGATGELFF
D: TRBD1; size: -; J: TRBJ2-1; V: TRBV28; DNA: TGTGCCAGCAGTTTTCCCGGACAGGGTGTCAATGAGCAGTTCTTC; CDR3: CASSFPGQGVNEQFF
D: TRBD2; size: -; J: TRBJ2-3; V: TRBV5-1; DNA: TGCGCCAGCAGCTTGCGGTTAGCGGGAGGGCCGGTCACGGCAGATACGCAGTATTTT; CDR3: CASSLRLAGGPVTADTQYF
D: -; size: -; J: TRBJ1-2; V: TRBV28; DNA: TGTGCCAGCAGTTTATGGGGCAGGAGGGATGGCTACACCTTC; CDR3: CASSLWGRRDGYTF
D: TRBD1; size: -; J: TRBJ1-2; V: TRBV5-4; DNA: TGTGCCAGCAGCTCTAGGACAGGAGTTAACTATGGCTACACCTTC; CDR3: CASSSRTGVNYGYTF
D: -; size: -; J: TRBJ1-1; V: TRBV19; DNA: TGTGCCAGTAGTATAGGGACATTGAACACTGAAGCTTTCTTT; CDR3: CASSIGTLNTEAFF
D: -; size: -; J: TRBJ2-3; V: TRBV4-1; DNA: TGCGCCAGCAGCCAAGAGGCTCGTGCAGGGGATACGCAGTATTTT; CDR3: CASSQEARAGDTQYF
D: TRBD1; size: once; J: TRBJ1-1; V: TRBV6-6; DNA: TGTGCCAGCAGCCAGGGGGCGAGGACTGAAGCTTTCTTT; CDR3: CASSQGARTEAFF
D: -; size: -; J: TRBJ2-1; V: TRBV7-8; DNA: TGTGCCAGCAGCCCCACGGGGACTCTAGGGGTCGATGAGCAGTTCTTC; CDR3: CASSPTGTLGVDEQFF
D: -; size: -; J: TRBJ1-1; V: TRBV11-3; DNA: TGTGCCAGCAGCTTATCGGGTAATCATGACACTGAAGCTTTCTTT; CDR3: CASSLSGNHDTEAFF
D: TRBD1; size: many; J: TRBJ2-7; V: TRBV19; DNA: TGTGCCAGTAGAAGGGCAGGGGGCTACGAGCAGTACTTC; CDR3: CASRRAGGYEQYF
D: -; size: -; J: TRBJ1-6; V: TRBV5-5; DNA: TGTGCCAGCAGCCCAAACCCGCAGGGGTACAATTCACCCCTCCACTTT; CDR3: CASSPNPQGYNSPLHF
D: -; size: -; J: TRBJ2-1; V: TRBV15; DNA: TGTGCCACCAGCAGAGAGTATGGGGGGACGGCCTACAATGAGCAGTTCTTC; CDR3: CATSREYGGTAYNEQFF
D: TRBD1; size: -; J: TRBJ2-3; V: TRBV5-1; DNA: TGCGCCAGCAGCGCCGGGACAGGGGGCATCACAGATACGCAGTATTTT; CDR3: CASSAGTGGITDTQYF
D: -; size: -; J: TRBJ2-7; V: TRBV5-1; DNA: TGCGCCAGCAGCTTGGAGGGGCGGGGGCTTCGCGAGCAGTACTTC; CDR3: CASSLEGRGLREQYF
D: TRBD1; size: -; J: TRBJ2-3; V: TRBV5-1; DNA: TGCGCCAGCTCGCCCGGGACAGGGGACTTCACAGATACGCAGTATTTT; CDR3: CASSPGTGDFTDTQYF
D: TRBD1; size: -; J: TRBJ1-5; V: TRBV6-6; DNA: TGTGCCAGCACTGATGGACAGGACCTTCAGCCCCAGCATTTT; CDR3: CASTDGQDLQPQHF